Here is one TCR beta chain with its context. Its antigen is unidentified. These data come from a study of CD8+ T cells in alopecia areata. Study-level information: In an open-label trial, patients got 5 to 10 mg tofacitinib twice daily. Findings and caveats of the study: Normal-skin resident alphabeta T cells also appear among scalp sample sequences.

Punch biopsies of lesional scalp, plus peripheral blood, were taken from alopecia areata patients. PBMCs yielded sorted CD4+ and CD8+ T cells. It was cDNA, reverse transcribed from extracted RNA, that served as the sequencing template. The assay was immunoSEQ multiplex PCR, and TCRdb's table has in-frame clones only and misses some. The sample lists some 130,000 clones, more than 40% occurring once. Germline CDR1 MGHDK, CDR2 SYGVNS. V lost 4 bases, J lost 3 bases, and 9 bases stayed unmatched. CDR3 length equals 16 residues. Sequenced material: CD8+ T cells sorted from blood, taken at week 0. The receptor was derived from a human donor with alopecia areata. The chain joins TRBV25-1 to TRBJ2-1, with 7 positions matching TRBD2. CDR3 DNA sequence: TGTGCCAGCAGTGCCCTAGCGGTGGGGTACTACAATGAGCAGTTCTTC. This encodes CASSALAVGYYNEQFF.